This TCR beta chain was documented in a study of identical twins. In this sample, this clonotype turned up a few times. Its specificity is not known. The V gene's germline CDR1 is SGHDN and CDR2 FVKESK. The CDR3 length is 18 residues. After removal of 4 bases from V and 5 bases from J, the junction contained 16 bases not matched to a gene. TCRdb called the 5' RACE reads again in MiXCR, with one record for every CDR3 protein. The table lists about 340,000 distinct CDR3 sequences, around 9.7% of them singletons. Points from the study as a whole: Clonotypes of the beta chain that were abundant in cord blood carried fewer insertions (memory repertoires showed none). Beta out-of-frame sequences displayed a weaker excess of sharing between twins. Out-of-frame TCR alpha sharing observed in monozygotic twins exceeded model estimates.

This chain uses TRBV14 with TRBJ2-3; 9 nucleotides align to TRBD2. The sequence was collected from a woman in her fifties or sixties in good health. Sequenced input: naive T cells sorted from blood. CDR3 in amino acids: CASSRPRRGSGGGDTQYF. As DNA, the CDR3 is TGTGCCAGCAGCCGACCCAGGCGAGGTAGCGGGGGAGGAGATACGCAGTATTTT.